This T cell receptor beta chain stems from a study of T-cell reconstitution after alpha-beta-depleted transplantation in children. It was with unique molecular identifiers that the TCRbeta library was prepared. MiXCR, applied by TCRdb to the PCR reads, yields one record per CDR3 protein. In the table there are almost 500,000 distinct CDR3 sequences, roughly an eighth of which are singletons. From germline, CDR1 is MNHEY and CDR2 SMNVEV (reference sequence). V dropped 2 bases and J dropped 4 bases, with 11 bases sitting between them. This CDR3 contains 14 residues. The TCR comes from a human donor who donated a stem cell graft to a child with combined immunodeficiency. The specimen was PBMCs from the stem cell graft donor, collected from the stem cell graft. This sequence joins TRBV27 and TRBJ2-5; D gene uncertain. The CDR3 region is CASSLLGRVETQYF. The DNA of the CDR3 is TGTGCCAGCAGTTTACTAGGACGGGTAGAGACCCAGTACTTC.